The TCR beta chain under discussion was sequenced for a study of T-cell reconstitution after alpha-beta-depleted transplantation in children. CDR3 length: 15 residues. The ends lost 6 bases at V and 4 bases at J; junction bases unmatched: 10. The V gene's germline CDR1 is MGHRA and CDR2 YSYEKL. This clonotype was detected a few times. As it was prepared, the TCRbeta library received unique molecular identifiers. Using its own MiXCR run on the PCR reads, TCRdb lists one record per CDR3 protein. The sample includes about 980,000 distinct CDR3 sequences, roughly 31% of them seen just once. Sequencing was performed on PBMCs, mostly from graft donor cells, taken 360 days after TCRalphabeta/CD19-depleted stem cell transplant. V gene TRBV4-1 combines with J gene TRBJ2-7, with 9 bases identical to TRBD1. The receptor comes from a boy under two years old who had a stem cell transplant for SCID, so the T cells may come from the graft donor. CDR3 sequence (DNA): TGCGCCAGCAGTCATGGACAGGGGAGGATGTACGAGCAGTACTTC. Encoded protein: CASSHGQGRMYEQYF.